The rows below give T cell receptor beta chains drawn from one sample of a study of blood T cell repertoires in COVID-19. Only in-frame clones appear in the TCRdb table, and some are missing; sequencing was by immunoSEQ multiplex PCR. The repertoire includes 170,000 or so clones, more than 75% of them detected once, and 6.5% to 8% sits in the top ten. The sequenced sample consisted of PBMCs or T cells enriched from blood (not recorded which). The receptor source for this set is a woman aged 50 to 60 who had recovered from COVID-19. CDR3s include the opening cysteine and the closing phenylalanine or tryptophan. Fields, in order: D gene, J gene, V gene, CDR3 protein. The D gene is left open where the match is weak.

TRBD2,TRBJ2-5,TRBV19,CASQTSGYQETQYF
.,TRBJ1-1,TRBV12-3/TRBV12-4,CASSFIQGNEAFF
TRBD1,TRBJ2-2,TRBV27,CASSPTGGTGELFF
TRBD1,TRBJ2-7,TRBV10-3,CAISMRTGGNEQYF
TRBD2,TRBJ2-7,TRBV7-9,CASSPRTSYEQYF
.,TRBJ1-3,TRBV7-9,CASSLGPLGRRGDTIYF
.,TRBJ1-2,TRBV5-8,CASSLAGALDYGYTF
.,TRBJ2-1,TRBV7-8,CASSLDRSSYNEQFF
TRBD2,TRBJ2-1,TRBV2,CASSAGPGGFYNEQFF
TRBD1,TRBJ2-5,TRBV6-6,CATWDRDKAQETQYF
.,TRBJ1-2,TRBV7-6,CASSQGGVGPYGYTF
TRBD1,TRBJ2-5,TRBV7-6,CASSLDRGGKTQYF
.,TRBJ1-6,TRBV19,CASSTLTGRNSPLHF
TRBD1,TRBJ1-2,TRBV11-2,CASSRNRGGYTF
TRBD1,TRBJ1-2,TRBV6-5,CASGGQGYGYTF
.,TRBJ2-5,TRBV7-2,CASSQDWRAETQYF
TRBD2,TRBJ2-7,TRBV7-2,CASSFSRTSGGASEQYF
TRBD1,TRBJ1-5,TRBV6-6,CASSRTGEGNQPQHF
.,TRBJ1-2,TRBV28,CASSSGPYGYTF
TRBD1,TRBJ1-2,TRBV28,CASSRTGGDYGYTF
TRBD2,TRBJ2-7,TRBV7-3,CASSLGRGYEQYF
.,TRBJ2-1,TRBV11-3,CASSSRGGEQFF
.,TRBJ1-2,TRBV29-1,CSGTGTSYGYTF
.,TRBJ1-3,TRBV19,CASRSHGDRGNTIYF
TRBD2,TRBJ2-3,TRBV19,CAIRAGGAPTDTQYF
TRBD1,TRBJ2-2,TRBV7-3,CASSPWTGVAGELFF
.,TRBJ1-5,TRBV19,CASVSSNQPQHF
.,TRBJ1-6,TRBV5-1,CASSLRDPRGSGNSPLHF
.,TRBJ1-6,TRBV27,CASSGLVSGRNSPLHF
TRBD2,TRBJ2-2,TRBV6-1,CASSEAAGVGVGGELFF
.,TRBJ1-2,TRBV19,CASIPTGPTNNYGYTF
TRBD2,TRBJ2-3,TRBV5-1,CASSLSGGASSTDTQYF
.,TRBJ2-1,TRBV6-4,CASSGTSSYNEQFF
.,TRBJ2-7,TRBV18,CASSPGLTEAYEQYF
TRBD1,TRBJ2-3,TRBV24-1,CATSDLGQGIDTQYF
TRBD2,TRBJ2-7,TRBV2,CASSGKRGSVEQYF
TRBD1,TRBJ2-1,TRBV5-8,CASSPGDRAFQRNEQFF
TRBD1,TRBJ1-2,TRBV5-1,CASSSTGGAPENYGYTF
TRBD1,TRBJ1-1,TRBV29-1,CSVTDRVRTEAFF
.,TRBJ2-3,TRBV5-1,CASSLWAGDTQYF
.,TRBJ1-1,TRBV6-5,CASRGADTNTEAFF
TRBD1,TRBJ1-1,TRBV19,CASGGKPTGSGDTEAFF
.,TRBJ1-5,TRBV5-6,CASSLAGTFPGNQPQHF
.,TRBJ1-2,TRBV4-3,CASSQEPQLYGYTF